This T cell receptor (beta chain) was identified in a study of T cell responses to AZD1222 COVID-19 vaccine. Study-level points and caveats: Reportedly, nearly half the spike-specific TCRs target unmutated variant regions. White British donors predominated, females outnumbered males, and clonal diversity was possibly underestimated.

This clone showed up just a few times. Its antigen is unidentified. This table comes from immunoSEQ multiplex PCR, and its TCRdb copy is limited to in-frame clones, with some not included. Of more than 150,000 clones in the sample, around 92% were seen once. The CDR3 runs 13 residues. Trimming took off 0 bases at V and 9 bases at J, with 9 bases between the two ends. Germline V CDR1 and CDR2: SEHNR, FQNEAQ (reference sequence). The sample consisted of peripheral blood, taken on day 0 of AZD1222 vaccination. This sequence originates from an adult in good health. The V call is TRBV7-9, the J call TRBJ2-1; D gene ambiguous. This CDR3 is CASSLAPVGEQFF. The CDR3, as DNA: TGTGCCAGCAGCTTAGCGCCGGTGGGTGAGCAGTTCTTC.